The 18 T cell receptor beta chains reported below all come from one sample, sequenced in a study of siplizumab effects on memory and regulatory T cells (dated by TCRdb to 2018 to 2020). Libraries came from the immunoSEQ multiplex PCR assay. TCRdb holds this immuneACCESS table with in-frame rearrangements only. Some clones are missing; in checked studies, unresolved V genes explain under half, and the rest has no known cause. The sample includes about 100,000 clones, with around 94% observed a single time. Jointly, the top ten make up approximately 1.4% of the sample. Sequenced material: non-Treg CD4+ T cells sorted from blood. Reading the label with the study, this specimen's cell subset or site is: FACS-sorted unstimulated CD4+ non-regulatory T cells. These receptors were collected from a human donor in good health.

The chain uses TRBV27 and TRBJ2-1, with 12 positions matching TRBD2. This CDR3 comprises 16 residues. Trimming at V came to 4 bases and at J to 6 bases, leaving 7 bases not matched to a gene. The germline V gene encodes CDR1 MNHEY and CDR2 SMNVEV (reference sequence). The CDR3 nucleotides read TGTGCCAGCAGTTACTCCGGACTAGCGGGGCCCAATGAGCAGTTCTTC. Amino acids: CASSYSGLAGPNEQFF.

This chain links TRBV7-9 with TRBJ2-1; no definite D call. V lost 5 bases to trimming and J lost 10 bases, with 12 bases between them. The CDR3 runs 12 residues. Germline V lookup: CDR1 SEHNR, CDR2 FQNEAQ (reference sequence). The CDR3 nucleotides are TGTGCCAGCAGCCCTCCTTACGGGGAGCAGTTCTTC. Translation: CASSPPYGEQFF.

The CDR3 loop reads CASSLLGWEQFF. The DNA of the CDR3 is TGTGCCAGCAGTTTACTGGGTTGGGAGCAGTTCTTC. The rearrangement links TRBV28 to TRBJ2-1; D is unresolved. Germline CDR1 reads MDHEN; CDR2 reads SYDVKM. CDR3 length equals 12 residues. Deletions cut 2 bases from V and 10 bases from J, with 9 bases between.

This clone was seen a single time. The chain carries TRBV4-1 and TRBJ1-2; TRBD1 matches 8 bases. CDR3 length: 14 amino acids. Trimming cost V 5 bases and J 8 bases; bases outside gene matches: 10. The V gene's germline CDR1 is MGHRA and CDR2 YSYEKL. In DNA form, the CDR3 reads TGCGCCAGCAGCTTAGCGGACAGGGCGGCCGGCTACACCTTC. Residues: CASSLADRAAGYTF.

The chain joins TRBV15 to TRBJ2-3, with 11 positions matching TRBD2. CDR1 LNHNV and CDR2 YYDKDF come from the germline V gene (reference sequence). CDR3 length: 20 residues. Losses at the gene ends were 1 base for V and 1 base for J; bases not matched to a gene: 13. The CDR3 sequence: CATSRVLAGGAFIGTDTQYF. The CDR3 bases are TGTGCCACCAGCAGAGTGCTAGCGGGAGGAGCATTCATCGGCACAGATACGCAGTATTTT.

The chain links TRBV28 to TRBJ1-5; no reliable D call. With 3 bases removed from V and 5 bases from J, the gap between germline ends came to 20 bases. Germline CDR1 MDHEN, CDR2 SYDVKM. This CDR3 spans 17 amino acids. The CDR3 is CASSFLGTGVVDQPQHF. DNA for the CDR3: TGTGCCAGCAGTTTTCTAGGTACCGGGGTAGTTGATCAGCCCCAGCATTTT.

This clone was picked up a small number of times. Written as DNA, the CDR3 is TGTGCCAGCAGTTTACGGGGACGTGAAAAACTGTTTTTT. It encodes CASSLRGREKLFF. This sequence joins TRBV27 and TRBJ1-4; the D gene is possibly TRBD1 (5 bases). V was shortened by 2 bases and J by 7 bases, with 8 bases between the two germline ends. Germline V gives CDR1 MNHEY, CDR2 SMNVEV (reference sequence). CDR3 length: 13 residues.

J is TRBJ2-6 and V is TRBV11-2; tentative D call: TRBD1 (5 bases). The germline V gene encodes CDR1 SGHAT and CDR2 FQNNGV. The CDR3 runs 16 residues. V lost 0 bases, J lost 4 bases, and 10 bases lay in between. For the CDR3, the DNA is TGTGCCAGCAGCTTAGATCCAACAGGAGGGGCCAACGTCCTGACTTTC. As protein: CASSLDPTGGANVLTF.

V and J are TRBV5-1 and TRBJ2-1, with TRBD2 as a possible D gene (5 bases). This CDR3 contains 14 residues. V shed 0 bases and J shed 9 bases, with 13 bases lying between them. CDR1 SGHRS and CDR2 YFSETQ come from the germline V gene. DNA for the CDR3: TGCGCCAGCAGCTTGGGTAATAGCGCGGGTGAGCAGTTCTTC. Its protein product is CASSLGNSAGEQFF.

DNA for the CDR3: TGTGCCAGCAGCCCAATTGGAGAGACCCAGTACTTC. Translating it yields CASSPIGETQYF. The chain combines TRBV5-5 with TRBJ2-5; no firm D call. The CDR3 length is 12 residues. V lost 4 bases to trimming and J lost 4 bases, with 8 bases between them. Germline V gene lookup returns CDR1 SGHKS and CDR2 YYEKEE (reference sequence).

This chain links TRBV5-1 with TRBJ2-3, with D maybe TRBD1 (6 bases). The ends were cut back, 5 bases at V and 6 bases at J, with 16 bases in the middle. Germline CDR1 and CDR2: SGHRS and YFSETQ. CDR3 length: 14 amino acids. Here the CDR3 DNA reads TGCGCCAGCAGACACACAGGGCTTGTCGATACGCAGTATTTT. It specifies CASRHTGLVDTQYF. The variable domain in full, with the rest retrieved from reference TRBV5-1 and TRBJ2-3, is KAGVTQTPRYLIKTRGQQVTLSCSPISGHRSVSWYQQTPGQGLQFLFEYFSETQRNKGNFPGRFSGRQFSNSRSEMNVSTLELGDSALYLCASRHTGLVDTQYFGPGTRLTVL.

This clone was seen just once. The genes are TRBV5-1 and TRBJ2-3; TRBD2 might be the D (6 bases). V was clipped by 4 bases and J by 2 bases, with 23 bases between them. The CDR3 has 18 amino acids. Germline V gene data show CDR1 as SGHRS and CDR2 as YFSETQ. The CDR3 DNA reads TGCGCCAGCAGCCCTGCCCACCTCCGGGACTCTCCCACAGATACGCAGTATTTT. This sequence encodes CASSPAHLRDSPTDTQYF.

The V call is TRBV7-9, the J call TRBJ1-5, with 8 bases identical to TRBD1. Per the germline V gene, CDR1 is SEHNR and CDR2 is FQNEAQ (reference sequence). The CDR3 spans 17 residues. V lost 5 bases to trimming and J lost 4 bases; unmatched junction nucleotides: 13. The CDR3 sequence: CASSPGQGIGLNQPQHF. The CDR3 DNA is TGTGCCAGCAGCCCCGGACAGGGAATTGGGCTTAATCAGCCCCAGCATTTT.

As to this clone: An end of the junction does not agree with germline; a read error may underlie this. CDR3 residues: CASQYRWNSEAFF. The CDR3, as DNA: TGTGCCTCCCAGTACAGATGGAACTCTGAAGCTTTCTTT. The chain recombines TRBV15 with TRBJ1-1; D is unresolved. The CDR3 has 13 amino acids. Germline V CDR1 and CDR2: LNHNV, YYDKDF (reference sequence).

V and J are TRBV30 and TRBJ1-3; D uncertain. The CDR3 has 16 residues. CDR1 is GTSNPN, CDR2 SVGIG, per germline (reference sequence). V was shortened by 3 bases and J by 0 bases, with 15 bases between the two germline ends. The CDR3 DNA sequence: TGTGCCTGGAGCCGGCAGAGAATTAACTCTGGAAACACCATATATTTT. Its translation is CAWSRQRINSGNTIYF.

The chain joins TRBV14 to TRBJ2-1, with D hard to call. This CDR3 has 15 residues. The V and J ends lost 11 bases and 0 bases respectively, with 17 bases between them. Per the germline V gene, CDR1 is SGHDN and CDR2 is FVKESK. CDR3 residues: CAGNIRVFSYNEQFF. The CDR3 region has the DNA TGTGCCGGCAATATCCGGGTTTTCTCCTACAATGAGCAGTTCTTC.

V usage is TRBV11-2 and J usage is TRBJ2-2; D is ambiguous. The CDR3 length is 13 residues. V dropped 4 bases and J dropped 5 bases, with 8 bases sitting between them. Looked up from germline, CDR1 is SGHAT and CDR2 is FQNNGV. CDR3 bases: TGTGCCAGCAGCTACAGTAGGACCGGGGAGCTGTTTTTT. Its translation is CASSYSRTGELFF. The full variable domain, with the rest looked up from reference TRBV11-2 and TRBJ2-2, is EAGVAQSPRYKIIEKRQSVAFWCNPISGHATLYWYQQILGQGPKLLIQFQNNGVVDDSQLPKDRFSAERLKGVDSTLKIQPAKLEDSAVYLCASSYSRTGELFFGEGSRLTVL.

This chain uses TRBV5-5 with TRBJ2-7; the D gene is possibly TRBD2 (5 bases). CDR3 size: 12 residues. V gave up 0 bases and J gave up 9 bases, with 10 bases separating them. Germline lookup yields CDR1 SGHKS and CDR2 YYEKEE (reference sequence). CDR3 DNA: TGTGCCAGCAGCTTGGTTGGGGAGTCGCAGTACTTC. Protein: CASSLVGESQYF. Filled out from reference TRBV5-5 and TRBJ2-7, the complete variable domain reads DAGVTQSPTHLIKTRGQQVTLRCSPISGHKSVSWYQQVLGQGPQFIFQYYEKEERGRGNFPDRFSARQFPNYSSELNVNALLLGDSALYLCASSLVGESQYFGPGTRLTVT.